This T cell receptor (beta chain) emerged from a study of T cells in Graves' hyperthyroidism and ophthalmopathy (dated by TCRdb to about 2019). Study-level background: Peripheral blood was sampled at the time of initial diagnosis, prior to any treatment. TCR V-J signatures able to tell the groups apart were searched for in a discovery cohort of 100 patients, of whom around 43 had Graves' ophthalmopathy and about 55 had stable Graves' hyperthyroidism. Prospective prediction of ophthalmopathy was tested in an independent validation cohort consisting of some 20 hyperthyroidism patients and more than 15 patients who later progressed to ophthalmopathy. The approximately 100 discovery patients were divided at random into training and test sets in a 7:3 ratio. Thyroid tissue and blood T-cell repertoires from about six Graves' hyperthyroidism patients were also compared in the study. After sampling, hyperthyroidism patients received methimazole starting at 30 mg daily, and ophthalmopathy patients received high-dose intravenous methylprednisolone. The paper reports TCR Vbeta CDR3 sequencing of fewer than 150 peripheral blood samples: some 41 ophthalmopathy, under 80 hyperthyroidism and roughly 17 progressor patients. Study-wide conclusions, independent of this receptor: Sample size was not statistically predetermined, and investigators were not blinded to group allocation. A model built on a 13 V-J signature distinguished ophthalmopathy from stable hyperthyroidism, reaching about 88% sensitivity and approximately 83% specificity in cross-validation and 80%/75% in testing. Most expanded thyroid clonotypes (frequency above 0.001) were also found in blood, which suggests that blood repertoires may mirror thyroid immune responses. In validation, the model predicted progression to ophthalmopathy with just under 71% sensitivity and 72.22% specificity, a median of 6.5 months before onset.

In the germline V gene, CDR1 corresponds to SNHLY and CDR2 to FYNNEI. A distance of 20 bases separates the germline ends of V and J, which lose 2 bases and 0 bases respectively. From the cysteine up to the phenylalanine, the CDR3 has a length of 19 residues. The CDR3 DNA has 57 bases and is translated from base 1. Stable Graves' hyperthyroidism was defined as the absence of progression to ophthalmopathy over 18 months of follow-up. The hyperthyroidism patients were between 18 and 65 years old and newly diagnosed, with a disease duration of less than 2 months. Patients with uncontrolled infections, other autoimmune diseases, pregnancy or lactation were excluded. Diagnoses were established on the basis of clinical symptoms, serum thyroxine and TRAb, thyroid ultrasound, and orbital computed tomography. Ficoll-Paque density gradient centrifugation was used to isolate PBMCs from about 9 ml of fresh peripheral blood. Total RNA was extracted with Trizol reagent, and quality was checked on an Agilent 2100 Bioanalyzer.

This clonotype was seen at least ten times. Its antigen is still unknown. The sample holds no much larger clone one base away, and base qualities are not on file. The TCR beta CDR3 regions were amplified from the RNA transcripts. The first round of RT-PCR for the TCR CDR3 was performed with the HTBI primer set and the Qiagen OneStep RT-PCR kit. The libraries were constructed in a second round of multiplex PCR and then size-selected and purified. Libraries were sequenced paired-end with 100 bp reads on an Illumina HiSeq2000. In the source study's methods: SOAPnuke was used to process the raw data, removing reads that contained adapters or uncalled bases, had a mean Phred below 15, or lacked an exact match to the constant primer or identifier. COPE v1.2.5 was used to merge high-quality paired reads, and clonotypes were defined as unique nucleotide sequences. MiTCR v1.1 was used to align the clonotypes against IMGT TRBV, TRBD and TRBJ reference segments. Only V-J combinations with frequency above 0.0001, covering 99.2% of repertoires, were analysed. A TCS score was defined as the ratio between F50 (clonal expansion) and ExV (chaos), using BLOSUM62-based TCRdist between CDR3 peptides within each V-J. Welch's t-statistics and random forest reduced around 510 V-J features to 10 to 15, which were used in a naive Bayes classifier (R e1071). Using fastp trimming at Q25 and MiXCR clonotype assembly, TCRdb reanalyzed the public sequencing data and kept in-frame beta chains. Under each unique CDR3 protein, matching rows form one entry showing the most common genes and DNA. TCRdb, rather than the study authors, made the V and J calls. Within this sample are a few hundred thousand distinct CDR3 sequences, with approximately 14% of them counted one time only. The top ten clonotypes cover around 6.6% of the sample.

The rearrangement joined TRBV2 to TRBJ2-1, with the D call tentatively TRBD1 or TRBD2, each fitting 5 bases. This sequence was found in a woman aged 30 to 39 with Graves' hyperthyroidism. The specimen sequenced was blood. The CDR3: CASSEWDARLQSSYNEQFF. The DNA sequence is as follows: TGTGCCAGCAGTGAATGGGACGCCAGACTACAAAGCTCCTACAATGAGCAGTTCTTC.